The 24 T cell receptor beta chains presented below share a single source sample, sequenced in a study of shared clonotypes between healthy human individuals. Measured with immunoSEQ multiplex PCR; TCRdb has only the in-frame clones, and not every one. The sample holds around 980,000 clones, approximately 80% seen once. The specimen was memory CD4+ T cells from PBMCs. Subset: CD45RA-negative fraction. Every receptor here comes from a man younger than 35 in good health. Some clones in this sample may be carry-over from other donors' samples.

The chain uses TRBV5-3 and TRBJ1-4; D ambiguous. TRBV5-3 is reported as an ORF; its role is uncertain. Trimming pared 1 base from V and 1 base from J, leaving 11 bases between. The length of the CDR3 is 16 residues. The CDR3: CARSLRLRETNEKLFF. The DNA of the CDR3 is TGTGCCAGAAGCTTGAGGCTCCGGGAAACTAATGAAAAACTGTTTTTT.

The CDR3 spells CASSRGPGTEVLNTEAFF. The CDR3 nucleotides are TGTGCCAGTAGTAGGGGCCCCGGGACAGAAGTATTGAACACTGAAGCTTTCTTT. The chain has TRBV19 and TRBJ1-1; 7 bases align to TRBD1. Germline assignment: CDR1 LNHDA and CDR2 SQIVND (reference sequence). The CDR3 is 18 amino acids. The V and J ends lost 4 bases and 0 bases, in that order; junction bases with no gene match: 14.

The chain is built from TRBV25-1 and TRBJ2-3, with no clear D. Germline CDR1 is MGHDK and CDR2 is SYGVNS. The length of the CDR3 is 15 residues. Deletions cut 1 base from V and 2 bases from J, with 10 bases between. CDR3 sequence reads: CASSEWVGLTDTQYF. CDR3 DNA: TGTGCCAGCAGTGAATGGGTGGGCCTCACAGATACGCAGTATTTT.

The rearrangement joins TRBV19 to TRBJ2-7; D might be TRBD1 (6 bases). Germline V gene lookup returns CDR1 LNHDA and CDR2 SQIVND (reference sequence). V was pared by 1 base and J by 5 bases, with 12 bases between. The CDR3 is made up of 14 amino acids. DNA for the CDR3: TGTGCCAGTAGTATAGGGGGACACGGCGACGAGCAGTACTTC. The encoded protein is CASSIGGHGDEQYF.

This sequence joins TRBV7-2 and TRBJ2-5, with D possibly TRBD1 on 5 matching bases. Germline V gives CDR1 SGHTA, CDR2 FQGNSA. This CDR3 has 14 residues. V gave up 3 bases and J gave up 7 bases, with 15 bases separating them. The CDR3 is CASSFDSASGTQYF. The CDR3 DNA sequence: TGTGCCAGCAGCTTTGACAGCGCTTCAGGGACCCAGTACTTC.

V is TRBV28 and J is TRBJ2-5; 9 bases align to TRBD2. The V segment lost 5 bases and the J segment 2 bases; nucleotides outside the gene matches: 6. The CDR3 runs 15 residues. Germline V CDR1 and CDR2: MDHEN, SYDVKM. The CDR3 region is CASSPSGTPQETQYF. CDR3 bases: TGTGCCAGCAGTCCTAGCGGGACTCCACAAGAGACCCAGTACTTC.

The J gene is TRBJ2-2, the V gene TRBV18; unclear D gene. Germline lookup yields CDR1 KGHSH and CDR2 LQKENI. The CDR3 extends over 12 amino acids. Deletions cut 4 bases from V and 2 bases from J, with 2 bases between. In DNA form, the CDR3 reads TGTGCCAGCTCACGAAACACCGGGGAGCTGTTTTTT. Protein: CASSRNTGELFF.

The chain has TRBV2 and TRBJ1-4; D unresolved. In germline, CDR1 is SNHLY, CDR2 FYNNEI. This CDR3 is built from 14 residues. The V end lost 7 bases, the J end lost 4 bases, and 13 bases lay between the germline ends. The CDR3 DNA reads as TGTGCCAGCAACGTGGCAGTCAATAATGAAAAACTGTTTTTT. Translation gives CASNVAVNNEKLFF.

The V gene is TRBV2, the J gene TRBJ2-1, with a weak D call TRBD2 (6 bases). There are 13 residues in the CDR3. The V end lost 10 bases, the J end lost 6 bases, and 16 bases lay between the germline ends. The germline V gene has CDR1 SNHLY and CDR2 FYNNEI. In DNA, the CDR3 is TGTGCCACCCGACTAGTGGAAGTCAATGAGCAGTTCTTC. It codes for CATRLVEVNEQFF. Based on the CDR3 plus reference TRBV2 and TRBJ2-1, the full variable domain is EPEVTQTPSHQVTQMGQEVILRCVPISNHLYFYWYRQILGQKVEFLVSFYNNEISEKSEIFDDQFSVERPDGSNFTLKIRSTKLEDSAMYFCATRLVEVNEQFFGPGTRLTVL.

V gene TRBV7-2 combines with J gene TRBJ2-3; no clear D. This CDR3 comprises 12 residues. CDR1 is SGHTA, CDR2 FQGNSA, per germline. Trimming removed 7 bases from V and 4 bases from J, with 9 bases in between. The CDR3: CASTRLSDTQYF. The CDR3 DNA sequence: TGTGCCAGCACCCGCCTCTCAGATACGCAGTATTTT.

The gene calls are TRBV5-8 and TRBJ2-2, with D possibly TRBD2 on 6 matching bases. CDR1 and CDR2 (germline): SGHTS, YDEGEE. Deletions cut 1 base from V and 5 bases from J, with 12 bases between. The CDR3 totals 15 residues. This CDR3 reads CASSLWGVQTGELFF. The CDR3 DNA is TGTGCCAGCAGCTTGTGGGGGGTTCAGACCGGGGAGCTGTTTTTT.

V and J are TRBV5-1 and TRBJ2-1; 10 positions agree with TRBD2. CDR3 size: 14 residues. The junction had 9 bases not matched to a gene; V was cut back by 9 bases and J by 6 bases. The V gene's germline CDR1 is SGHRS and CDR2 YFSETQ. As DNA, the CDR3 is TGCGCCACCAGGCTAGCGGGAGAGTTCAATGAGCAGTTCTTC. Translating it yields CATRLAGEFNEQFF.

The genes are TRBV19 and TRBJ1-5; 9 nucleotides align to TRBD1. J gave up 4 bases and V 5 bases, and 6 bases lay outside the gene matches. The CDR3 covers 15 residues. Per the germline V gene, CDR1 is LNHDA and CDR2 is SQIVND (reference sequence). The CDR3 reads CASSLGTGRNQPQHF. CDR3 nucleotides: TGTGCCAGTAGTCTAGGGACAGGGAGGAATCAGCCCCAGCATTTT.

This clone occurred a few times. The chain employs TRBV28 and TRBJ1-6; TRBD1 matches at 7 bases. Germline V CDR1 and CDR2: MDHEN, SYDVKM. The CDR3 is made up of 15 amino acids. After removal of 5 bases from V and 4 bases from J, the junction contained 5 bases not matched to a gene. Written as DNA, the CDR3 is TGTGCCAGCAGTCCCGGGACAGCTTATAATTCACCCCTCCACTTT. Residues: CASSPGTAYNSPLHF.

The V gene is TRBV29-1, the J gene TRBJ2-7, with D unresolved. Germline V gene sequence: CDR1 SQVTM, CDR2 ANQGSEA. This CDR3 comprises 12 residues. Trimming removed 4 bases at V and 4 bases at J, with 11 bases between. The CDR3 reads CSVGTVGYEQYF. In nucleotides, the CDR3 is TGCAGCGTTGGCACGGTTGGGTACGAGCAGTACTTC.

The J gene is TRBJ2-5, the V gene TRBV5-1; 7 nucleotides agree with TRBD1. V dropped 4 bases and J dropped 12; count of bases not matched to a gene: 18. The V gene's germline CDR1 is SGHRS and CDR2 YFSETQ. CDR3 length equals 15 residues. The CDR3: CASSPDLRGQGTEYF. CDR3 DNA: TGCGCCAGCAGCCCCGACCTTCGGGGCCAGGGGACAGAGTACTTC.

The genes are TRBV11-2 and TRBJ2-7, with TRBD2 matching over 13 bases. Germline lookup yields CDR1 SGHAT and CDR2 FQNNGV. The CDR3 is 19 amino acids. After removal of 6 bases from V and 5 bases from J, the junction contained 19 bases not matched to a gene. Written as DNA, the CDR3 is TGTGCCAGCAGATTAAAGGGGCTAGGACTAGCGGGAGCTGGCGACGAGCAGTACTTC. Amino acid sequence: CASRLKGLGLAGAGDEQYF.

The table lists this clone with a few counts. This may stem from a read error, because a much larger clone lies one nucleotide away. The chain has TRBV7-7 and TRBJ2-7; 10 bases fit TRBD1. V gave up 5 bases and J gave up 7 bases; unmatched junction bases: 5. Germline values: CDR1 SSHAT, CDR2 FNYEAQ (reference sequence). This CDR3 has 13 residues. CDR3 nucleotides: TGTGCCAGCAGCCCCGGACAGGGGGGAGAGCAGTACTTC. Its protein product is CASSPGQGGEQYF.

The chain carries TRBV7-2 and TRBJ2-7, with D possibly matching TRBD2 (6 bases). Germline V gives CDR1 SGHTA, CDR2 FQGNSA. The CDR3 loop spans 14 amino acids. Trimming shortened V by 4 bases and J by 3 bases, and 13 bases separated the two germline ends. The CDR3: CASSSRGAGYEQYF. The CDR3 DNA follows: TGTGCCAGCAGCTCGAGAGGAGCGGGCTACGAGCAGTACTTC.

The chain joins TRBV7-2 to TRBJ2-7; D is perhaps TRBD1 or TRBD2 (5 bases each). This CDR3 has 14 amino acids. Trimming stripped 4 bases from V and 3 bases from J, with 13 bases between. The germline gives CDR1 SGHTA, CDR2 FQGNSA. CDR3 residues: CASSYSGPIYEQYF. CDR3 sequence (DNA): TGTGCCAGCAGCTATTCGGGACCAATCTACGAGCAGTACTTC.

The chain couples TRBV28 to TRBJ1-2, with D maybe TRBD1 (5 bases). Germline V gene lookup returns CDR1 MDHEN and CDR2 SYDVKM. V gave up 5 bases and J gave up 3 bases, with 16 bases separating them. The CDR3 runs 15 residues. CDR3 in DNA: TGTGCCAGCAGTACTTTAGGGGCGCGAGACTATGGCTACACCTTC. Translating it yields CASSTLGARDYGYTF.

The rearrangement links TRBV9 to TRBJ1-5; weak D call: TRBD1 (5 bases). Deletions cut 7 bases from V and 2 bases from J, with 10 bases between. Germline V gene lookup returns CDR1 SGDLS and CDR2 YYNGEE. The CDR3 loop spans 13 amino acids. The CDR3 protein is CASGGVGNQPQHF. Here the CDR3 DNA reads TGTGCCAGCGGGGGGGTTGGCAATCAGCCCCAGCATTTT. The entire variable domain, with the rest obtained from reference TRBV9 and TRBJ1-5, is as follows: DSGVTQTPKHLITATGQRVTLRCSPRSGDLSVYWYQQSLDQGLQFLIQYYNGEERAKGNILERFSAQQFPDLHSELNLSSLELGDSALYFCASGGVGNQPQHFGDGTRLSIL.

This chain connects TRBV18 to TRBJ1-1; 7 nucleotides match TRBD1. The CDR3 runs 15 residues. The junction had 5 bases not matched to a gene; V was cut back by 1 base and J by 3 bases. The germline gives CDR1 KGHSH, CDR2 LQKENI. CDR3 amino acids: CASSPLDRVYTEAFF. DNA for the CDR3: TGTGCCAGCTCACCACTCGACAGGGTTTACACTGAAGCTTTCTTT.

This clone has just one count. The chain combines TRBV7-3 with TRBJ1-1, with TRBD1 as a possible D gene (6 bases). CDR1 is SGHTA, CDR2 FQGTGA, per germline. Trimming removed 5 bases at V and 8 bases at J, with 9 bases between. The CDR3 runs 11 residues. The CDR3 sequence is CASSPGTEAFF. The CDR3 nucleotides read TGTGCCAGCAGCCCTGGGACAGAAGCTTTCTTT.